The entry below gives a single T cell receptor (beta chain) sequence along with its context. Its antigen is currently unknown. This entry comes from a study of beta chain features in type 1 diabetes. Study findings and constraints: Any role of HLA type in TCRB rearrangement remained unresolved here.

The germline gives CDR1 SGDLS, CDR2 YYNGEE. The CDR3 sequence is 15 residues long. As every portion of the isolated RNA was reverse transcribed, the sequencing read expressed TCRB transcripts. This table comes from immunoSEQ multiplex PCR, and its TCRdb copy is limited to in-frame clones, with some not included. The repertoire holds tens of thousands of clones, with roughly a third as singletons. This TCR was sampled from a woman between 18 and 29 years old in good health. The sequencing input was stem cell memory CD4+ T cells from blood. The chain couples TRBV9 to TRBJ2-5, with 8 bases aligning to TRBD2. The DNA end is more similar to TRBJ2-7, so the J call may be wrong. The CDR3 is CASSPQSGSKDEQYF. For the CDR3, the DNA is TGTGCCAGCAGCCCCCAAAGCGGGAGTAAGGACGAGCAGTACTTC.